This entry lists 20 T cell receptor beta chains sequenced from one sample in a study of blood T cells in healthy people across ages. The authors ran a second PCR of 7 to 11 cycles using a sample-barcoded 5' primer and a J-beta primer mix. TCRdb recomputed calls from the 5' RACE reads with MiXCR, one row per CDR3 protein. The sample consists of about 690,000 distinct CDR3 sequences, around 41% of them appearing once. Sequences were obtained from blood. The receptors originated from a man older than 75 in good health.

A word on this clonotype: A much larger clone differs from this one at a single base, so this may be a read error. V is TRBV6-2 or TRBV6-3 and J is TRBJ2-3; the D is unclear. Trimming shortened V by 2 bases and J by 6 bases, and 15 bases separated the two germline ends. Per the germline V gene, CDR1 is MNHEY and CDR2 is SVGEGT. This CDR3 contains 15 residues. As DNA, the CDR3 is TGTGCCAGCAGTTACCGGCTCACTCTAGGTGATACGCAGTATTTT. Translation gives CASSYRLTLGDTQYF.

The J gene is TRBJ2-1, the V gene TRBV7-9; D perhaps matches TRBD1 (5 bases). Trimming left V 1 base short and J 15 bases short, with 13 bases between. CDR3 length: 12 residues. Per germline, CDR1 SEHNR and CDR2 FQNEAQ (reference sequence). CDR3 sequence reads: CASSLVGRDPFF. CDR3 nucleotide sequence: TGTGCCAGCAGCTTAGTGGGGCGAGATCCGTTCTTC.

This clonotype occurred a few times. V is TRBV2 and J is TRBJ1-5, with 7 bases that match TRBD1. The CDR3 length is 14 residues. Germline-derived CDR1 and CDR2 are SNHLY and FYNNEI. J was trimmed by 7 bases and V by 3 bases; bases with no gene match: 6. The CDR3 here is CASSDRQGGQPQHF. CDR3 sequence (DNA): TGTGCCAGCAGTGATCGGCAGGGGGGGCAGCCCCAGCATTTT. Drawing the rest from reference TRBV2 and TRBJ1-5, the complete variable domain is EPEVTQTPSHQVTQMGQEVILRCVPISNHLYFYWYRQILGQKVEFLVSFYNNEISEKSEIFDDQFSVERPDGSNFTLKIRSTKLEDSAMYFCASSDRQGGQPQHFGDGTRLSIL.

This clonotype appeared a few times. CDR3 in amino acids: CASSTGPSYEQYF. CDR3 DNA: TGTGCCAGCTCAACAGGACCCTCCTACGAGCAGTACTTC. The rearrangement joins TRBV18 to TRBJ2-7, with TRBD1 as a possible D gene (5 bases). From germline, CDR1 is KGHSH and CDR2 LQKENI. Deletions cut 5 bases from V and 0 bases from J, with 8 bases between. The CDR3 consists of 13 residues.

This clonotype showed up just a few times. The chain joins TRBV28 to TRBJ2-5; the match to TRBD2 covers 10 bases. The CDR3 spans 17 residues. Trimming removed 4 bases from V and 3 bases from J; junction bases left unmatched: 11. Germline-derived CDR1 and CDR2 are MDHEN and SYDVKM. For the CDR3, the DNA is TGTGCCAGCAGTTCCCTTGGGCTAGCGGGAGTCAAAGAGACCCAGTACTTC. Encoded protein: CASSSLGLAGVKETQYF. Full variable domain (outside the CDR3, taken from reference TRBV28 and TRBJ2-5): DVKVTQSSRYLVKRTGEKVFLECVQDMDHENMFWYRQDPGLGLRLIYFSYDVKMKEKGDIPEGYSVSREKKERFSLILESASTNQTSMYLCASSSLGLAGVKETQYFGPGTRLLVL.

The rearrangement links TRBV3-1 to TRBJ1-2, with 7 bases lining up with TRBD1. The CDR3 has 14 residues. The germline V gene has CDR1 LGHDT and CDR2 YNNKEL (reference sequence). Unmatched junction bases numbered 9, after V lost 5 bases and J lost 6 bases. The DNA of the CDR3 is TGTGCCAGCAGCTCCGACAGGGTAACCCATGGCTACACCTTC. Translated: CASSSDRVTHGYTF.

This clonotype has just a few counts. The gene calls are TRBV12-3 or TRBV12-4 and TRBJ2-1; the match to TRBD1 covers 7 bases. V gave up 0 bases and J gave up 13 bases; unmatched junction bases: 9. The CDR3 contains 14 residues. The CDR3: CASSLAGIGTAQFF. In nucleotides, the CDR3 is TGTGCCAGCAGTTTAGCGGGTATTGGGACAGCACAGTTCTTC.

The sample holds many counts of this clonotype. This rearrangement joins TRBV7-2 to TRBJ2-7; D is ambiguous. This CDR3 contains 14 residues. Germline V gene sequence: CDR1 SGHTA, CDR2 FQGNSA. Trimming stripped 1 base from V and 2 bases from J, with 9 bases between. The CDR3 coding sequence is TGTGCCAGCAGCTTAGGTAACACGGCCTACGAGCAGTACTTC. Amino acid sequence: CASSLGNTAYEQYF.

The CDR3 here is CASSVPGTNEQFF. For the CDR3, the DNA is TGTGCCAGCAGCGTCCCGGGGACAAATGAGCAGTTCTTC. The chain combines TRBV7-4 with TRBJ2-1; tentative D call: TRBD1 (6 bases). Germline V gene data show CDR1 as SGHVT and CDR2 as SQSDAQ. V was pared by 5 bases and J by 7 bases, with 12 bases between. The CDR3 extends over 13 amino acids.

The chain couples TRBV6-2 or TRBV6-3 to TRBJ2-5; the match to TRBD1 covers 8 bases. V gave up 6 bases and J gave up 1 base; unmatched junction bases: 7. Germline V gene data show CDR1 as MNHEY and CDR2 as SVGEGT. The CDR3 length is 15 residues. Here the CDR3 DNA reads TGTGCCAGCAGGGTGGACAGGGCGAGCCAAGAGACCCAGTACTTC. Its protein is CASRVDRASQETQYF.

This sequence joins TRBV20-1 and TRBJ2-7; TRBD2 might be the D (5 bases). Between the trimmed V and J ends, which lost 0 bases and 3 bases, there was a span of 12 bases. The CDR3 covers 14 residues. Germline V gene data show CDR1 as DFQATT and CDR2 as SNEGSKA (reference sequence). CDR3 bases: TGCAGTGCTAGAGATGGGGAGCGGAACTACGAGCAGTACTTC. This translates into CSARDGERNYEQYF.

This clonotype was counted at least ten times. The genes are TRBV9 and TRBJ2-1, with 8 bases lining up with TRBD2. This CDR3 comprises 16 residues. Germline values: CDR1 SGDLS, CDR2 YYNGEE. V gave up 0 bases and J gave up 4 bases; unmatched junction bases: 6. CDR3 protein: CASSVGERGLYNEQFF. The CDR3 coding sequence is TGTGCCAGCAGCGTAGGCGAGCGGGGGCTGTACAATGAGCAGTTCTTC.

V and J are TRBV21-1 and TRBJ2-7; TRBD1 reflects the table's D call only, with no check against the DNA. TRBV21-1 is a known pseudogene. The CDR3 loop spans 18 amino acids. CDR3 DNA sequence: TGTGCCAGCAGCAAAGTTCGGTCGGGACCGACCCCTGTTTACGAGCAGTACTTC. It encodes CASSKVRSGPTPVYEQYF.

In this sample, this clonotype turned up a few times. V usage is TRBV7-9 and J usage is TRBJ2-2, with D perhaps TRBD2 (5 bases). The CDR3 spans 16 residues. V lost 5 bases and J 0 bases, leaving 13 bases between the germline ends. In germline, CDR1 is SEHNR, CDR2 FQNEAQ (reference sequence). The CDR3 coding sequence is TGTGCCAGCAGCCTACGGGTTAGCGCGAACACCGGGGAGCTGTTTTTT. Amino acid sequence: CASSLRVSANTGELFF. The full variable domain, with the rest looked up from reference TRBV7-9 and TRBJ2-2, is DTGVSQNPRHKITKRGQNVTFRCDPISEHNRLYWYRQTLGQGPEFLTYFQNEAQLEKSRLLSDRFSAERPKGSFSTLEIQRTEQGDSAMYLCASSLRVSANTGELFFGEGSRLTVL.

This chain joins TRBV6-1 and TRBJ2-1, with a tentative D call TRBD1 (5 bases). The tail of the sequence fits TRBJ2-7 better, so the J call may be wrong. The CDR3 is made up of 16 amino acids. Germline CDR1 reads MNHNS; CDR2 reads SASEGT. The CDR3 region is CASSETGYHSYNEQYF. The CDR3 bases are TGTGCCAGCAGTGAAACAGGTTACCACTCCTACAATGAGCAGTACTTC.

Points on this clonotype: A read error may produce the germline difference seen at one junction end. This chain uses TRBV7-2 with TRBJ2-5; D is unresolved. Germline lookup yields CDR1 SGHTA and CDR2 FQGNSA. This CDR3 region has 17 residues. The DNA of the CDR3 is TGTGCCAGCAGTTTAGAAGGTCGGCGAGCAGTCAGGGAGACCCAGTACTTC. Encoded protein: CASSLEGRRAVRETQYF.

This clonotype was found a few times. The chain recombines TRBV7-2 with TRBJ2-2; D is perhaps TRBD1 (5 bases). Germline CDR1 SGHTA, CDR2 FQGNSA. This CDR3 region has 15 residues. V was shortened by 4 bases and J by 6 bases, with 15 bases between the two germline ends. The CDR3 coding sequence is TGTGCCAGCAGCTCTAACCTCAAGGGGTCCGGGGAGCTGTTTTTT. It encodes CASSSNLKGSGELFF.

In regard to this clonotype: A much larger clone lies a single base off, so this may be a read error. CDR3 region: CSVKEVAYNEQFF. DNA of the CDR3: TGCAGCGTTAAGGAGGTCGCTTACAATGAGCAGTTCTTC. The rearrangement uses TRBV29-1 and TRBJ2-1, with D possibly TRBD2 on 5 matching bases. Between the trimmed V and J ends, which lost 5 bases and 4 bases, there was a span of 12 bases. Germline-derived CDR1 and CDR2 are SQVTM and ANQGSEA. This CDR3 spans 13 amino acids.

The table lists this clonotype with a few counts. The chain is built from TRBV7-8 and TRBJ2-3, with 8 nucleotides matching TRBD2. Germline CDR1 is SGHVS and CDR2 is FQNEAQ. V shed 3 bases, J shed 4 bases, and the junction held 15 bases outside the gene matches. CDR3 size: 18 residues. The CDR3 DNA reads TGTGCCAGCAGCTTGCTTTTTTCGGGGGGGCGGACGTCAGATACGCAGTATTTT. Translated: CASSLLFSGGRTSDTQYF.

V usage is TRBV28 and J usage is TRBJ2-4; tentative D call: TRBD1 (6 bases). Germline V gives CDR1 MDHEN, CDR2 SYDVKM. The length of the CDR3 is 15 residues. V lost 3 bases, J lost 1 base, and 10 bases lay in between. CDR3 nucleotides: TGTGCCAGCAGTTTGGACCAGGGGGCCAAAAACATTCAGTACTTC. Its protein product is CASSLDQGAKNIQYF.